The source of this T cell receptor (beta chain) is a study of long-term antiretroviral therapy in people with HIV. Runs used v3.0 of the immunoSEQ assay and were done at survey level. Repertoires were generated with immunoSEQ multiplex PCR, while TCRdb's copy carries only in-frame clones and drops some. This table has tens of thousands of clones, about 80% appearing once. CDR3 length equals 14 residues. With 4 bases removed from V and 0 bases from J, the gap between germline ends came to 9 bases. Germline values: CDR1 SEHNR, CDR2 FQNEAQ (reference sequence). Every donor contributed at least one pre-ART and at least two post-ART PBMC samples. The sample holds one count of this clone.

The chain links TRBV7-9 to TRBJ1-1; maybe TRBD1 (6 bases). The clonotype originates from a man younger than 30 with HIV. The sample in question was unsorted PBMCs, obtained 0.5 years after starting antiretroviral therapy. The CDR3 is CASSYREMNTEAFF. DNA of the CDR3: TGTGCCAGCAGCTACAGGGAAATGAACACTGAAGCTTTCTTT.